A selection of T cell receptor beta chains follows, all from one sample in a study of T cell repertoires in cytomegalovirus infection. TCRdb independently ran MiXCR on the reads; one entry per CDR3 protein. The sample yields 700,000 to 950,000 distinct CDR3 sequences, approximately 32% seen once. No antigen has been identified for these receptors. The sample consisted of cultured CD8+ T cells from PBMCs, taken from culture after CMV antigen stimulation. These receptors were taken from a human donor in good health (CMV status not recorded). Some clones in this sample may be carry-over from other donors' samples. Each CDR3 is given with its conserved first and last residue. The D gene is left open where the match is weak. Clone size appears in some rows only: once, few, many, or a class for an expanded clone.

size	J	V	D	CDR3	DNA
few	TRBJ1-1	TRBV4-1	.	CASSPRGGTDTEAFF	TGCGCCAGCAGCCCCCGGGGCGGAACAGACACTGAAGCTTTCTTT
many	TRBJ1-1	TRBV7-9	.	CASTDIMNTEAFF	TGTGCCAGTACGGACATCATGAACACTGAAGCTTTCTTT
.	TRBJ1-1	TRBV2	.	CAGRAMNTEAFF	TGTGCCGGCAGGGCTATGAACACTGAAGCTTTCTTT
.	TRBJ2-4	TRBV4-1	.	CASSQDGHQVAKNIQYF	TGCGCCAGCAGCCAAGATGGGCACCAAGTAGCCAAAAACATTCAGTACTTC
few	TRBJ2-7	TRBV29-1	.	CSVGGDEQYF	TGCAGCGTTGGAGGGGACGAGCAGTACTTC
.	TRBJ1-1	TRBV7-9	.	CASSFPRDANTEAFF	TGTGCCAGCAGCTTCCCCAGGGATGCGAACACTGAAGCTTTCTTT
many	TRBJ1-5	TRBV12-3/TRBV12-4	.	CASSLSGYGNQPQHF	TGTGCCAGCAGTTTATCAGGGTACGGCAATCAGCCCCAGCATTTT
.	TRBJ2-2	TRBV2	TRBD2	CASSLRTSGVVTGELFF	TGTGCCAGCAGTCTCCGTACTAGCGGGGTTGTTACCGGGGAGCTGTTTTTT
many	TRBJ2-1	TRBV5-5	TRBD1	CASSLVRGQSYNEQFF	TGTGCCAGCAGCTTGGTTCGGGGACAGAGTTACAATGAGCAGTTCTTC
many	TRBJ2-1	TRBV7-3	TRBD2	CASSSSGGRYNEQFF	TGTGCCAGCAGCTCCAGCGGGGGCCGCTACAATGAGCAGTTCTTC
few	TRBJ2-3	TRBV7-6	.	CASNPEPGLQSSTDTQYF	TGTGCCAGCAACCCCGAACCGGGACTCCAATCTAGTACAGATACGCAGTATTTT
.	TRBJ2-1	TRBV5-1	.	CASSLYWQHNEQFF	TGCGCCAGCAGCTTGTACTGGCAGCACAATGAGCAGTTCTTC
.	TRBJ2-5	TRBV7-9	TRBD2	CASSLKGLGVETQYF	TGTGCCAGCAGCTTAAAGGGACTAGGAGTAGAGACCCAGTACTTC